Described below is a single TCR beta chain sequence and its context. The data derive from a study of blood T cell repertoires in COVID-19. V trimming: 4 bases; J trimming: 10 bases; junction bases outside the gene matches: 1. The V gene's germline CDR1 is MDHEN and CDR2 SYDVKM. The CDR3 has 11 amino acids. Method: immunoSEQ multiplex PCR; TCRdb's copy keeps in-frame clones and lacks some. The data show about 120,000 clones, 79% seen once. Sequenced: peripheral blood. This chain joins TRBV28 and TRBJ1-5; TRBD1 matches at 7 bases. This TCR was sampled from a man aged 35-49 years with active or convalescent COVID-19. DNA of the CDR3: TGTGCCAGCAGTTACAGGGGTCCCCAGCATTTT. Encoded protein: CASSYRGPQHF.